This T cell receptor beta chain was recorded in a study of early T cells in non-severe SARS-CoV-2 infection. Across the study: The sequenced material was bulk RNA from unsorted whole blood, and its chains were unpaired.

Turning to this clonotype: Its antigen is undetermined.

General study findings and limits: Sequences matched to VDJdb favored anti-spike CD8 responses, while private and CD4 specificities were missed.

V lost 1 base and J 2 bases, leaving 11 bases between the germline ends. The CDR3 length is 15 residues. Germline CDR1 MGHRA, CDR2 YSYEKL. In the library, individual cDNA molecules carried attached unique molecular identifiers. TCRdb re-called the 5' RACE reads with MiXCR, one entry per CDR3 protein. The repertoire holds 95,000 to 110,000 distinct CDR3 sequences, with more than 9.5% as singletons. Specimen: whole blood. This chain joins TRBV4-1 and TRBJ1-1; D uncertain. This TCR was recovered from an adult who was a healthcare worker with PCR-confirmed SARS-CoV-2 infection or an uninfected control (not recorded which). The CDR3 DNA reads TGCGCCAGCAGCCAAGTCACCGACCAAAACACTGAAGCTTTCTTT. Translated, it gives CASSQVTDQNTEAFF.